One and the same sample provided the 20 T cell receptor beta chains below, sequenced in a study of T cells in localized non-small cell lung cancer. Here immunoSEQ multiplex PCR was the method, and the copy in TCRdb shows in-frame clones only, minus some. Of over a thousand clones in the sample, 22% were seen once. This specimen consisted of normal lung tissue next to the tumor, obtained before any cancer treatment. These receptors all come from a female donor over 55 with stage I squamous cell lung carcinoma.

By share of the sample, this clone is medium-sized. The rearrangement uses TRBV9 and TRBJ1-1, with D possibly TRBD1 on 5 matching bases. V lost 0 bases and J lost 5, with 11 bases in between. The CDR3 length is 14 residues. The germline V gene has CDR1 SGDLS and CDR2 YYNGEE. The CDR3 here is CASSVGAGITEAFF. CDR3 coding DNA: TGTGCCAGCAGCGTAGGAGCAGGGATTACTGAAGCTTTCTTT.

This rearrangement joins TRBV5-1 to TRBJ1-4, with D maybe TRBD1 (6 bases). Between the trimmed V and J ends, which lost 3 bases and 7 bases, there was a span of 16 bases. There are 15 residues in the CDR3. Germline V gene data show CDR1 as SGHRS and CDR2 as YFSETQ. The CDR3 DNA follows: TGCGCCAGCAGCTCTCAGGGGCGCGGGAGTGAAAAACTGTTTTTT. Protein: CASSSQGRGSEKLFF.

The table lists this clone with a few counts. The V and J genes are TRBV19 and TRBJ1-2, with a possible D match to TRBD1 (5 bases). Germline values: CDR1 LNHDA, CDR2 SQIVND (reference sequence). The CDR3 spans 14 residues. V dropped 7 bases and J dropped 6 bases, with 18 bases sitting between them. In DNA, the CDR3 is TGTGCCAGTAATAACCGGGACCAAGGTCATGGCTACACCTTC. This gives the protein CASNNRDQGHGYTF.

The chain joins TRBV5-1 to TRBJ2-3, with 12 bases matching TRBD1. CDR1 is SGHRS, CDR2 YFSETQ, per germline. The CDR3 length is 18 residues. Trimming at V came to 2 bases and at J to 1 base, leaving 8 bases not matched to a gene. CDR3 sequence reads: CASSLTGQGATGTDTQYF. The CDR3 bases are TGCGCCAGCAGCTTAACGGGACAGGGGGCAACCGGCACAGATACGCAGTATTTT. The whole variable domain, remainder taken from reference TRBV5-1 and TRBJ2-3, is KAGVTQTPRYLIKTRGQQVTLSCSPISGHRSVSWYQQTPGQGLQFLFEYFSETQRNKGNFPGRFSGRQFSNSRSEMNVSTLELGDSALYLCASSLTGQGATGTDTQYFGPGTRLTVL.

This clone is categorized as medium-sized (0.01 to 0.1%). This chain connects TRBV11-3 to TRBJ2-5, with 7 bases fitting TRBD1. The CDR3 is 16 amino acids. The germline CDR1 and CDR2 sequences are SGHNT and YENEEA. J gave up 5 bases and V 6 bases, and 15 bases lay outside the gene matches. In DNA form, the CDR3 reads TGTGCCAGCAGTTTTGATTATCGACAGGGCGGGGAGACCCAGTACTTC. It specifies CASSFDYRQGGETQYF. Full variable domain (outside the CDR3, taken from reference TRBV11-3 and TRBJ2-5): EAGVVQSPRYKIIEKKQPVAFWCNPISGHNTLYWYLQNLGQGPELLIRYENEEAVDDSQLPKDRFSAERLKGVDSTLKIQPAELGDSAVYLCASSFDYRQGGETQYFGPGTRLLVL.

Sample share makes this clone medium-sized. V gene TRBV11-3 combines with J gene TRBJ2-6; D remains unclear. Trimming shortened V by 3 bases and J by 0 bases, and 6 bases separated the two germline ends. The CDR3 length is 15 residues. Germline loops: CDR1 SGHNT, CDR2 YENEEA. CDR3 in DNA: TGTGCCAGCAGCTTGAAGGTCTCTGGGGCCAACGTCCTGACTTTC. This gives the protein CASSLKVSGANVLTF.

This clone was counted only a few times. This chain joins TRBV6-8 and TRBJ2-3, with 8 bases lining up with TRBD2. Per the germline V gene, CDR1 is MNHGY and CDR2 is SAAAGT. V shed 0 bases and J 7 bases; nucleotides not matched to a gene: 9. CDR3 length equals 16 residues. The CDR3 here is CASSYSSGVSSYTQYF. CDR3 nucleotide sequence: TGTGCCAGCAGTTACTCTAGCGGGGTATCATCATATACGCAGTATTTT.

The V call is TRBV14, the J call TRBJ2-5, with TRBD2 matching 12 bases. Unmatched junction bases numbered 4, after V lost 5 bases and J lost 0 bases. CDR3 length: 16 amino acids. CDR1 and CDR2 (germline): SGHDN, FVKESK. CDR3 sequence: CASSNGLAGNQETQYF. Here the CDR3 DNA reads TGTGCCAGCAGCAATGGACTAGCGGGGAACCAAGAGACCCAGTACTTC.

This clone is deemed large. This chain joins TRBV9 and TRBJ2-2, with a weak D call TRBD1 (6 bases). The CDR3 totals 14 residues. Germline CDR1 and CDR2: SGDLS and YYNGEE. The V gene lost 4 bases and the J gene lost 1 base, with 8 bases spanning the gap. The CDR3 bases are TGTGCCAGCAGCAAGGGACAGAACACCGGGGAGCTGTTTTTT. Protein sequence: CASSKGQNTGELFF.

The chain has TRBV28 and TRBJ1-2; D may be TRBD1 (6 bases). The V end lost 3 bases, the J end lost 3 bases, and 11 bases lay between the germline ends. Germline-derived CDR1 and CDR2 are MDHEN and SYDVKM. The CDR3 is made up of 14 amino acids. The CDR3 protein is CASSFRGQYYGYTF. CDR3 bases: TGTGCCAGCAGTTTCAGGGGACAATACTATGGCTACACCTTC.

This clone was observed a handful of times. The CDR3 loop is CASSWDRDSTDTQYF. CDR3 nucleotide sequence: TGTGCCAGCAGCTGGGACAGGGATAGCACAGATACGCAGTATTTT. The chain uses TRBV11-3 and TRBJ2-3; 9 bases agree with TRBD1. Germline V lookup: CDR1 SGHNT, CDR2 YENEEA. V dropped 4 bases and J dropped 0; count of bases not matched to a gene: 2. The CDR3 is 15 residues long.

This clone was seen a few times. The chain recombines TRBV28 with TRBJ1-1; D ambiguous. Germline V gene data show CDR1 as MDHEN and CDR2 as SYDVKM. The CDR3 has 13 residues. V was trimmed by 8 bases and J by 4 bases, leaving 14 bases between them. The CDR3 DNA reads TGTGCCAGCTCTGATCGGGGTAGCACTGAAGCTTTCTTT. Its translation: CASSDRGSTEAFF.

This clone was seen more than once but under ten times. The chain recombines TRBV6-8 with TRBJ2-2; tentative D call: TRBD1 (6 bases). The CDR3 is 16 residues long. With 6 bases removed from V and 0 bases from J, the gap between germline ends came to 14 bases. Germline loops: CDR1 MNHGY, CDR2 SAAAGT. The CDR3 loop is CASSQGQHANTGELFF. CDR3 nucleotides: TGTGCCAGCAGCCAAGGACAGCACGCGAACACCGGGGAGCTGTTTTTT.

In this sample, this clone turned up a few times. The chain has TRBV10-3 and TRBJ1-4; no firm D call. Germline values: CDR1 ENHRY, CDR2 SYGVKD. Trimming cost V 0 bases and J 5 bases, with 4 bases left between them. There are 13 residues in the CDR3. The CDR3 here is CAISESRNEKLFF. The CDR3 region has the DNA TGTGCCATCAGTGAGTCGAGAAATGAAAAACTGTTTTTT.

The chain is built from TRBV6-8 and TRBJ2-1; D perhaps matches TRBD2 (5 bases). V was cut by 6 bases and J by 3 bases, with 21 bases left in between. Per the germline V gene, CDR1 is MNHGY and CDR2 is SAAAGT. This CDR3 has 17 amino acids. This chain's CDR3 is CASSRPPGYRDYNEQFF. Written as DNA, the CDR3 is TGTGCCAGCAGCCGCCCACCGGGGTACCGGGACTACAATGAGCAGTTCTTC.

This clone has more than one count but fewer than ten. The chain couples TRBV15 to TRBJ2-1; D call uncertain. CDR1 is LNHNV and CDR2 is YYDKDF in the germline V gene (reference sequence). CDR3 length: 14 residues. Trimming stripped 3 bases from V and 4 bases from J, with 10 bases between. In nucleotides, the CDR3 is TGTGCCACCAGCAGGTCATTGGGGTACAATGAGCAGTTCTTC. Amino acids: CATSRSLGYNEQFF.

This sequence joins TRBV15 and TRBJ1-2; D possibly corresponds to TRBD1 (6 bases). Trimming pared 7 bases from V and 4 bases from J, leaving 16 bases between. Germline assignment: CDR1 LNHNV and CDR2 YYDKDF (reference sequence). CDR3 length: 14 amino acids. CDR3 coding DNA: TGTGCCACCACCCCCGCAGGGGAGGGCTATGGCTACACCTTC. Translation gives CATTPAGEGYGYTF. Full variable domain (outside the CDR3, taken from reference TRBV15 and TRBJ1-2): DAMVIQNPRYQVTQFGKPVTLSCSQTLNHNVMYWYQQKSSQAPKLLFHYYDKDFNNEADTPDNFQSRRPNTSFCFLDIRSPGLGDTAMYLCATTPAGEGYGYTFGSGTRLTVV.

The rearrangement links TRBV6-8 to TRBJ2-2; a possible D gene is TRBD1 (6 bases). The germline V gene encodes CDR1 MNHGY and CDR2 SAAAGT. This CDR3 is 14 amino acids long. Trimming stripped 0 bases from V and 6 bases from J, with 8 bases between. DNA of the CDR3: TGTGCCAGCAGTTACTCAGAGGGGGCCGGGGAGCTGTTTTTT. It translates to CASSYSEGAGELFF.

By frequency in the sample, this clone is large. V and J are TRBV11-3 and TRBJ2-3, with D perhaps matching TRBD1 (5 bases). The CDR3 runs to 15 residues. Germline V gene data show CDR1 as SGHNT and CDR2 as YENEEA. V was trimmed by 5 bases and J by 0 bases, leaving 12 bases between them. CDR3 coding DNA: TGTGCCAGCAGCAAAAGGGCAGGGAGCACAGATACGCAGTATTTT. This encodes CASSKRAGSTDTQYF.

Only a few counts were recorded for this clone. The chain is built from TRBV15 and TRBJ1-5, with D possibly matching TRBD1 (6 bases). The CDR3 spans 14 residues. The V gene lost 0 bases and the J gene lost 4 bases, with 7 bases spanning the gap. Per germline, CDR1 LNHNV and CDR2 YYDKDF (reference sequence). The CDR3 DNA sequence: TGTGCCACCAGCAGAGACCAGGGGAATCAGCCCCAGCATTTT. Protein: CATSRDQGNQPQHF.